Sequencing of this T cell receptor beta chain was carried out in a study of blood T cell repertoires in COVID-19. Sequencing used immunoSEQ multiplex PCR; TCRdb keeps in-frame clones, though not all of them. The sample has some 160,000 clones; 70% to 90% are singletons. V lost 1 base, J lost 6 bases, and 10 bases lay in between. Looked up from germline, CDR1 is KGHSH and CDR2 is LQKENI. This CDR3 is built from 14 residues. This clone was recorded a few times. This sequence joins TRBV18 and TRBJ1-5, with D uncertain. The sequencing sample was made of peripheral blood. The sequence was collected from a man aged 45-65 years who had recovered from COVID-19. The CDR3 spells CASSPQEASQPQHF. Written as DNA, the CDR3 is TGTGCCAGCTCACCACAGGAAGCGTCTCAGCCCCAGCATTTT.